The clone carrying this T cell receptor beta chain was picked up many times. Its antigen remains unknown. This sample was taken from a study of molecular identifiers for immune sequencing clone quantification. Study information: Four of five splits of RNA from approximately 20,000 or 98,000 naive CD8 cells were sequenced in replicates.

In preparing bulk TCR libraries, previously described methods and listed TCR primers were used. MiXCR was run by TCRdb on the PCR reads, yielding one entry per CDR3 protein. The sample includes 350,000 or so distinct CDR3 sequences, about a fifth of them seen just once. The V gene lost 8 bases and the J gene lost 3 bases, with 19 bases spanning the gap. The CDR3 consists of 16 residues. Germline values: CDR1 LGHDT, CDR2 YNNKEL (reference sequence). Study-level results: Among 850,000 to 1,000,000 naive cells, spiked Jurkat TCR RNA from a single cell was reportedly detectable. Shared barcodes on identical TCR molecules could underestimate the sizes of highly expanded clones.

The chain is built from TRBV3-1 and TRBJ2-2; possibly TRBD1 or TRBD2 for D (8 bases each). This receptor was taken from a human donor in good health. Some libraries in this study had Jurkat cell RNA spiked in. The sequenced sample was naive CD8+ T cells from blood, with Jurkat cell RNA spiked in. Documented subset: FACS-sorted CD8+CD4-CCR7+CD45RA+ naive T cells. The CDR3: CASLGLAGQDTGELFF. The CDR3, as DNA: TGTGCCAGCCTCGGGTTAGCGGGACAGGACACCGGGGAGCTGTTTTTT.